This is a list of T cell receptor beta chains from one sample in a study of cytomegalovirus exposure and HLA in healthy donors. The data were produced by immunoSEQ multiplex PCR, yet TCRdb's version contains in-frame clones alone and is incomplete. The sample consists of around 120,000 clones, over 60% of them appearing once. The sequenced sample was PBMCs. The receptors originated from a human donor in good health. Both conserved end residues are part of each CDR3. The D gene is left open where the match is weak. For some rows the clone size is stated as once, few or many, or as a class when expanded; others skip it.

J gene,V gene,clone size,D gene,CDR3 protein,CDR3 DNA
TRBJ1-1,TRBV11-2,few,NA,CASSLISRSEAFF,TGTGCCAGCAGCTTAATTAGCCGGTCTGAAGCTTTCTTT
TRBJ2-7,TRBV5-4,few,TRBD1,CASSEQGAYEQYF,TGTGCCAGCAGCGAACAGGGGGCCTACGAGCAGTACTTC
TRBJ2-1,TRBV27,few,NA,CASSLSGSPVGEQFF,TGTGCCAGCAGTTTAAGCGGGTCCCCTGTCGGTGAGCAGTTCTTC
TRBJ2-3,TRBV27,NA,TRBD2,CASSLFSGSLDTQYF,TGTGCCAGCAGTCTCTTTAGCGGGAGTTTGGATACGCAGTATTTT
TRBJ1-3,TRBV4-2,NA,NA,CASSEGGDSGNTIYF,TGTGCCAGCAGCGAGGGGGGGGACTCTGGAAACACCATATATTTT
TRBJ1-1,TRBV18,NA,NA,CASSPRPPEAFF,TGTGCCAGCTCACCACGGCCCCCTGAAGCTTTCTTT
TRBJ2-5,TRBV9,NA,NA,CASSVAWGSQETQYF,TGTGCCAGCAGCGTAGCGTGGGGCAGCCAAGAGACCCAGTACTTC
TRBJ2-5,TRBV5-5,NA,TRBD1,CASSLGQGQQETQYF,TGTGCCAGCAGCTTGGGTCAGGGACAGCAAGAGACCCAGTACTTC
TRBJ1-5,TRBV6-5,NA,NA,CASSMTANNQPQHF,TGTGCCAGCAGTATGACAGCCAACAATCAGCCCCAGCATTTT
TRBJ2-5,TRBV7-3,NA,TRBD2,CASSLTSGGQETQYF,TGTGCCAGCAGCCTAACTAGCGGGGGGCAGGAGACCCAGTACTTC
TRBJ2-5,TRBV5-1,once,TRBD2,CASSLAGGPGQETQYF,TGCGCCAGCAGCTTGGCGGGAGGGCCGGGGCAAGAGACCCAGTACTTC
TRBJ2-7,TRBV15,NA,NA,CATSREAGPGVYEQYF,TGTGCCACCAGCAGGGAAGCCGGGCCGGGGGTCTACGAGCAGTACTTC
TRBJ2-5,TRBV7-2,NA,NA,CASSLGSRQFLETQYF,TGTGCCAGCAGCTTGGGTTCGCGACAGTTTTTAGAGACCCAGTACTTC
TRBJ2-7,TRBV4-1,NA,NA,CASSQALGRSGDYEQYF,TGCGCCAGCAGCCAAGCCCTGGGGAGGAGCGGAGACTACGAGCAGTACTTC
TRBJ2-5,TRBV7-9,NA,NA,CASSFSDFQETQYF,TGTGCCAGCAGCTTTTCGGACTTTCAAGAGACCCAGTACTTC
TRBJ2-3,TRBV5-4,NA,NA,CASSPWVGEANTQYF,TGTGCCAGCAGCCCCTGGGTCGGGGAGGCGAATACGCAGTATTTT
TRBJ1-2,TRBV14,few,NA,CASSHSLPRRGYTF,TGTGCCAGCAGCCATTCACTCCCGCGTCGGGGCTACACCTTC
TRBJ2-5,TRBV29-1,NA,TRBD1,CSIYKGQVVETQYF,TGCAGCATTTACAAAGGACAGGTAGTGGAGACCCAGTACTTC
TRBJ1-2,TRBV2,once,TRBD1,CASSDPGTGIDGYTF,TGTGCCAGCAGCGATCCCGGGACAGGGATTGATGGCTACACCTTC
TRBJ2-7,TRBV9,once,TRBD1,CASSITPGTGLHEQYF,TGTGCCAGCAGCATAACCCCCGGGACAGGGTTACACGAGCAGTACTTC
TRBJ1-3,TRBV4-1,once,NA,CASSQVGDTIYF,TGCGCCAGCAGCCAAGTCGGGGACACCATATATTTT
TRBJ1-2,TRBV7-2,NA,NA,CASSFGQPNYGYTF,TGTGCCAGCAGCTTTGGACAGCCTAACTATGGCTACACCTTC
TRBJ1-1,TRBV11-1,NA,TRBD1,CASSLGATGWIPEAFF,TGTGCCAGCAGCTTAGGGGCGACAGGGTGGATACCTGAAGCTTTCTTT
TRBJ1-4,TRBV19,NA,TRBD1,CASSDRTGRVEKLFF,TGTGCCAGTAGTGACCGGACAGGGAGAGTCGAAAAACTGTTTTTT
TRBJ2-7,TRBV5-1,NA,NA,CASTSGPSYEQYF,TGCGCCAGCACGTCAGGGCCTTCCTACGAGCAGTACTTC
TRBJ2-5,TRBV5-3,NA,TRBD1,CARSAGRLGNRGYQETQYF,TGTGCCAGAAGCGCTGGACGGTTAGGTAACAGGGGTTACCAAGAGACCCAGTACTTC
TRBJ1-6,TRBV6-4,NA,NA,CASSDHLGYSPLHF,TGTGCCAGCAGTGACCATCTCGGGTATTCACCCCTCCACTTT
TRBJ2-7,TRBV10-3,NA,TRBD1,CAIRPQGDEQYF,TGTGCCATCAGACCACAGGGGGACGAGCAGTACTTC
TRBJ1-1,TRBV15,NA,NA,CATSRGQQMNTEAFF,TGTGCCACCAGCAGAGGACAGCAGATGAACACTGAAGCTTTCTTT
TRBJ2-1,TRBV19,once,TRBD2,CASTTLAGGEQFF,TGTGCCAGTACCACACTAGCGGGAGGTGAGCAGTTCTTC
TRBJ2-5,TRBV9,once,TRBD1,CASSPTWTGGQETQYF,TGTGCCAGCAGCCCCACTTGGACAGGGGGGCAAGAGACCCAGTACTTC
TRBJ1-2,TRBV7-2,NA,TRBD1,CASSLGTDRGGGSYGYTF,TGTGCCAGCAGCTTAGGAACGGACAGGGGTGGGGGATCCTATGGCTACACCTTC